Listed here are 28 T cell receptor beta chains from one sample, sequenced in a study of regulatory T cells in long-lasting Graves disease. Arm-PCR of CDR3 regions and iRepertoire HTBI primers were the basis on which TCR beta libraries were built. MiXCR, applied by TCRdb to the multiplex PCR reads, yields one record per CDR3 protein. The data hold 450,000 or so distinct CDR3 sequences, with around 20% observed a single time. As to time point: persistent/refractory GD, antithyroid drugs over 5 years with positive TRAb. The TCR library used RNA extracted from PBMCs. Sequences were derived from peripheral blood mononuclear cells (PBMCs), sampled when the disease was refractory, from a patient treated with antithyroid drugs. These receptors all come from a female donor with Graves disease.

This clonotype was recorded at least ten times. V is TRBV20-1 and J is TRBJ1-4; weak D call: TRBD1 (5 bases). This CDR3 comprises 14 residues. Germline loops: CDR1 DFQATT, CDR2 SNEGSKA (reference sequence). Between the trimmed V and J ends, which lost 0 bases and 8 bases, there was a span of 13 bases. CDR3 bases: TGCAGTGCTAGAGATCGTGGATGGGGGGAAAAACTGTTTTTT. It codes for CSARDRGWGEKLFF.

This clonotype has more than one count but fewer than ten. This chain joins TRBV6-1 and TRBJ2-1, with D tentatively TRBD1 (6 bases). This CDR3 is built from 13 residues. Trimming shortened V by 5 bases and J by 3 bases, and 8 bases separated the two germline ends. Germline loops: CDR1 MNHNS, CDR2 SASEGT. The CDR3 nucleotides read TGTGCCAGCAGTACACAGGGCTACAATGAGCAGTTCTTC. Encoded protein: CASSTQGYNEQFF.

The V call is TRBV20-1, the J call TRBJ2-2; TRBD2 agrees at 14 bases. Germline-derived CDR1 and CDR2 are DFQATT and SNEGSKA (reference sequence). CDR3 size: 18 residues. V trimming: 0 bases; J trimming: 8 bases; junction bases outside the gene matches: 11. CDR3: CSARDFGGTSGSSGELFF. The CDR3 region has the DNA TGCAGTGCTAGAGATTTCGGAGGGACTAGCGGGAGTTCAGGGGAGCTGTTTTTT.

This clonotype was detected a few times. The rearrangement joins TRBV27 to TRBJ1-1, with TRBD1 identical over 7 bases. The CDR3 runs 15 residues. The germline gives CDR1 MNHEY, CDR2 SMNVEV (reference sequence). The ends lost 5 bases at V and 1 base at J; junction bases unmatched: 7. Written as DNA, the CDR3 is TGTGCCAGCAGTGTTGGGGACAGCCAGAACACTGAAGCTTTCTTT. Encoded protein: CASSVGDSQNTEAFF.

This clonotype has only one observation. The chain combines TRBV28 with TRBJ2-3; D is perhaps TRBD1 (6 bases). The CDR3 length is 16 residues. V lost 5 bases and J 3 bases, leaving 18 bases between the germline ends. CDR1 is MDHEN and CDR2 is SYDVKM in the germline V gene. The CDR3 DNA is TGTGCCAGCAGTCCCACCGGGCAGGGGCAGACAGATACGCAGTATTTT. It codes for CASSPTGQGQTDTQYF.

The chain recombines TRBV14 with TRBJ2-2, with 7 bases lining up with TRBD2. The V segment lost 0 bases and the J segment 6 bases; nucleotides outside the gene matches: 7. Germline V CDR1 and CDR2: SGHDN, FVKESK. This CDR3 has 16 residues. Here the CDR3 DNA reads TGTGCCAGCAGCCAAGATCGAGGGAGGGTCTCCGGGGAGCTGTTTTTT. Translated: CASSQDRGRVSGELFF.

This clonotype turned up a few times. This chain connects TRBV5-1 to TRBJ2-7; D remains ambiguous. Germline V gene sequence: CDR1 SGHRS, CDR2 YFSETQ. V gave up 0 bases and J gave up 4 bases, with 11 bases separating them. The CDR3 spans 14 residues. CDR3 DNA sequence: TGCGCCAGCAGCTTGGAAAGCTCGGGTTACGAGCAGTACTTC. Amino acids: CASSLESSGYEQYF.

The rearrangement links TRBV10-3 to TRBJ1-6; no clear D gene. This CDR3 is 14 amino acids long. Germline values: CDR1 ENHRY, CDR2 SYGVKD. The germline V and J ends were trimmed by 5 bases and 5 bases, with 10 bases remaining between them. CDR3 nucleotides: TGTGCCATCAGTCTGACACCGAATAATTCACCCCTCCACTTT. Protein sequence: CAISLTPNNSPLHF.

This clonotype has a count of ten or more. This sequence joins TRBV3-1 and TRBJ1-2; 8 nucleotides agree with TRBD1. The CDR3 totals 15 residues. V was clipped by 5 bases and J by 0 bases; unmatched bases: 5. Germline values: CDR1 LGHDT, CDR2 YNNKEL (reference sequence). In DNA form, the CDR3 reads TGTGCCAGCAGCGACGGACAGGGAACTAACTATGGCTACACCTTC. It translates to CASSDGQGTNYGYTF.

The sample holds a few counts of this clonotype. The chain has TRBV27 and TRBJ2-7; TRBD1 agrees at 7 bases. The germline CDR1 and CDR2 sequences are MNHEY and SMNVEV (reference sequence). The CDR3 extends over 14 amino acids. V lost 5 bases, J lost 3 bases, and 7 bases stayed unmatched. The CDR3 is CASSDRDRDYEQYF. The DNA of the CDR3 is TGTGCCAGCAGTGACCGGGACAGAGACTACGAGCAGTACTTC.

As for this clonotype: This may be a read error: a much more frequent sequence differs by one nucleotide. This chain joins TRBV2 and TRBJ2-2; no clear D gene. Germline-derived CDR1 and CDR2 are SNHLY and FYNNEI. V lost 0 bases to trimming and J lost 6 bases, with 8 bases between them. This CDR3 is 14 amino acids long. The CDR3 protein is CASSEAVEAGELFF. The CDR3 DNA follows: TGTGCCAGCAGTGAAGCTGTGGAAGCCGGGGAGCTGTTTTTT.

This clonotype was recorded a few times. The chain links TRBV7-9 to TRBJ1-2, with 9 bases lining up with TRBD1. The CDR3 spans 14 residues. Germline V lookup: CDR1 SEHNR, CDR2 FQNEAQ (reference sequence). V dropped 4 bases and J dropped 6; count of bases not matched to a gene: 6. The CDR3 loop reads CASSWGQGKHGYTF. The CDR3 coding sequence is TGTGCCAGCAGCTGGGGACAGGGAAAGCATGGCTACACCTTC.

This clonotype appeared many times. J is TRBJ2-7 and V is TRBV6-7; 11 bases fit TRBD2. TRBV6-7 is annotated as an ORF whose role is uncertain. With 0 bases clipped from V and 2 bases from J, the junction kept 12 bases outside the gene matches. This CDR3 has 19 residues. CDR3: CASSYSSTSGMVWAYEQYF. CDR3 coding DNA: TGTGCCAGCAGTTACTCGTCGACTAGCGGGATGGTCTGGGCCTACGAGCAGTACTTC.

The table lists this clonotype with many counts. The CDR3 spells CASNPGGANYGYTF. The CDR3 DNA reads as TGTGCCAGCAACCCCGGGGGCGCCAACTATGGCTACACCTTC. This sequence joins TRBV28 and TRBJ1-2; TRBD1 might be the D (6 bases). CDR1 and CDR2 (germline): MDHEN, SYDVKM. The V gene lost 7 bases and the J gene lost 2 bases, with 14 bases spanning the gap. The CDR3 sequence is 14 residues long.

This clonotype was counted between two and nine times. The genes are TRBV6-2 or TRBV6-3 and TRBJ2-7; D may be TRBD1 (5 bases). The CDR3 is 12 amino acids. With 7 bases removed from V and 7 bases from J, the gap between germline ends came to 14 bases. Germline CDR1 is MNHEY and CDR2 is SVGEGT. CDR3 in DNA: TGTGCCAGCACCCCCGGACCAGGGGAGCAGTACTTC. Encoded protein: CASTPGPGEQYF.

The genes are TRBV4-1 and TRBJ2-7, with a weak D call TRBD1 (6 bases). The V gene lost 4 bases and the J gene lost 3 bases, with 16 bases spanning the gap. CDR1 is MGHRA, CDR2 YSYEKL, per germline. The CDR3 consists of 15 residues. The CDR3: CASSPTRQVVYEQYF. The CDR3 bases are TGCGCCAGCAGCCCCACCCGACAGGTCGTCTACGAGCAGTACTTC.

This clonotype was counted ten times or more. This rearrangement joins TRBV20-1 to TRBJ2-7; D is undetermined. Germline V lookup: CDR1 DFQATT, CDR2 SNEGSKA (reference sequence). The germline V and J ends were trimmed by 1 base and 5 bases, with 12 bases remaining between them. The length of the CDR3 is 13 residues. CDR3 in amino acids: CSARAGLANEQYF. CDR3 bases: TGCAGTGCTAGAGCCGGATTGGCCAACGAGCAGTACTTC.

The CDR3 nucleotides are TGTGCCACCAGCCGGTCGGGAGCTGGGTTCTACGAGCAGTACTTC. It encodes CATSRSGAGFYEQYF. The rearrangement joins TRBV15 to TRBJ2-7; weak D call: TRBD2 (6 bases). CDR3 length: 15 amino acids. CDR1 and CDR2 (germline): LNHNV, YYDKDF (reference sequence). V was clipped by 5 bases and J by 3 bases, with 17 bases between them.

This chain connects TRBV5-6 to TRBJ1-1, with a weak D call TRBD1 (6 bases). V was shortened by 5 bases and J by 8 bases, with 16 bases between the two germline ends. CDR3 length: 13 amino acids. CDR1 is SGHDT, CDR2 YYEEEE, per germline. In DNA, the CDR3 is TGTGCCAGCAGTTCCAACAGGGAGGAGGAAGCTTTCTTT. Amino acids: CASSSNREEEAFF.

Ten or more counts support this clonotype. J is TRBJ1-1 and V is TRBV7-9; no definite D call. Germline CDR1 reads SEHNR; CDR2 reads FQNEAQ (reference sequence). The V end was cut by 8 bases, the J end by 2 bases, with 12 bases between. The CDR3 sequence is 13 residues long. This CDR3 is CASLPAGNTEAFF. The CDR3 nucleotides are TGTGCCAGCTTACCGGCAGGAAACACTGAAGCTTTCTTT.

The V and J genes are TRBV5-1 and TRBJ2-6; D not certain. CDR3 length: 14 residues. The V and J ends lost 1 base and 4 bases respectively, with 6 bases between them. Germline V gene data show CDR1 as SGHRS and CDR2 as YFSETQ. This CDR3 reads CASSLTEGANVLTF. DNA of the CDR3: TGCGCCAGCAGCTTGACGGAGGGGGCCAACGTCCTGACTTTC.

This clonotype was detected ten times or more. This rearrangement joins TRBV7-6 to TRBJ2-7; D remains ambiguous. This CDR3 has 13 residues. Germline V lookup: CDR1 SGHVS, CDR2 FNYEAQ. Between the trimmed V and J ends, which lost 2 bases and 3 bases, there was a span of 8 bases. The CDR3 spells CASSLSPNYEQYF. The CDR3 region has the DNA TGTGCCAGCAGCTTATCCCCGAACTACGAGCAGTACTTC.

The sample holds a few counts of this clonotype. The chain joins TRBV11-1 to TRBJ2-5, with unresolved D. V shed 6 bases and J shed 7 bases, with 12 bases lying between them. This CDR3 spans 12 amino acids. Germline V gene sequence: CDR1 SGHAT, CDR2 FQDESV (reference sequence). In DNA form, the CDR3 reads TGTGCCAGCAGTCCCGACGTGGCGACCCAGTACTTC. Amino acid sequence: CASSPDVATQYF.

This clonotype was recorded a few times. The rearrangement uses TRBV19 and TRBJ2-2; unclear D gene. The CDR3 consists of 13 residues. V lost 2 bases, J lost 3 bases, and 4 bases lay in between. Germline-derived CDR1 and CDR2 are LNHDA and SQIVND (reference sequence). The CDR3 sequence: CASSIYHTGELFF. In DNA form, the CDR3 reads TGTGCCAGTAGTATATACCACACCGGGGAGCTGTTTTTT.

This clonotype was recorded at least ten times. The gene calls are TRBV6-2 or TRBV6-3 and TRBJ2-5, with TRBD2 matching 8 bases. The V gene's germline CDR1 is MNHEY and CDR2 SVGEGT. Trimming took 0 bases from V and 2 from J; bases not matched to a gene: 2. This CDR3 contains 15 residues. The CDR3 region has the DNA TGTGCCAGCAGTTACTCCGGGACTAGACAAGAGACCCAGTACTTC. Its translation is CASSYSGTRQETQYF.

This clonotype was seen more than once but under ten times. V usage is TRBV7-8 and J usage is TRBJ2-1, with D maybe TRBD2 (6 bases). The CDR3 spans 16 residues. Trimming removed 0 bases from V and 6 bases from J, with 15 bases in between. Per the germline V gene, CDR1 is SGHVS and CDR2 is FQNEAQ. CDR3: CASSLAGLARGNEQFF. CDR3 coding DNA: TGTGCCAGCAGCTTAGCGGGGCTAGCGCGGGGCAATGAGCAGTTCTTC. The variable domain in full, with the rest retrieved from reference TRBV7-8 and TRBJ2-1, is GAGVSQSPRYKVAKRGQDVALRCDPISGHVSLFWYQQALGQGPEFLTYFQNEAQLDKSGLPSDRFFAERPEGSVSTLKIQRTQQEDSAVYLCASSLAGLARGNEQFFGPGTRLTVL.

This clonotype was seen more than once but under ten times. The gene calls are TRBV4-3 and TRBJ1-2; maybe TRBD1 (5 bases). CDR1 LGHNA and CDR2 YSLEER come from the germline V gene. Trimming shortened V by 1 base and J by 6 bases, and 15 bases separated the two germline ends. The CDR3 is 15 residues long. This chain's CDR3 is CASSQGGGLTDGYTF. Written as DNA, the CDR3 is TGCGCCAGCAGCCAAGGGGGGGGATTGACAGATGGCTACACCTTC.

The CDR3 nucleotides read TGTGCCAGTAGTATGGTGTTCAAGGGGAGCACAGATACGCAGTATTTT. As protein: CASSMVFKGSTDTQYF. This chain uses TRBV19 with TRBJ2-3, with a tentative D call TRBD1 (5 bases). Per germline, CDR1 LNHDA and CDR2 SQIVND (reference sequence). Trimming took off 3 bases at V and 0 bases at J, with 13 bases between the two ends. CDR3 size: 16 residues.